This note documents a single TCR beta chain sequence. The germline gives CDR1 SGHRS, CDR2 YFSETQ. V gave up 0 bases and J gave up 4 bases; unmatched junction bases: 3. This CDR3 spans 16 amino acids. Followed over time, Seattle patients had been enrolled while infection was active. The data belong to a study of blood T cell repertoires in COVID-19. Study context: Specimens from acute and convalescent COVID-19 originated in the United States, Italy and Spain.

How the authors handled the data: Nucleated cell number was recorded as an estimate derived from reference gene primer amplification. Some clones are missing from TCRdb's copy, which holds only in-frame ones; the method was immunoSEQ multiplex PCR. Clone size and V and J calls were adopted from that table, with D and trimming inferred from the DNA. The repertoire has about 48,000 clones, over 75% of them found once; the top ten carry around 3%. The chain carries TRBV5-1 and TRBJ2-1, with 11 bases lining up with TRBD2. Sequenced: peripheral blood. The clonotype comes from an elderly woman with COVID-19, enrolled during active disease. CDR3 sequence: CASSLVAGGRYNEQFF. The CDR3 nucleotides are TGCGCCAGCAGCTTGGTAGCGGGAGGGCGTTACAATGAGCAGTTCTTC.